A selection of T cell receptor beta chains follows, all from one sample in a study of shared clonotypes between healthy human individuals. Profiling relied on immunoSEQ multiplex PCR, and the TCRdb table lists in-frame clones only, not all of them. This table has about 820,000 clones, about 92% appearing once. Sequencing was carried out using naive CD8+ T cells sorted from blood. These receptors all come from a man aged 25 to 40 in good health. Each CDR3 is given with its conserved first and last residue. The D gene is left open where the match is weak. A row's size may be missing; if present it is once, few, many or a size class.

V,J,D,size,DNA,CDR3
TRBV2,TRBJ2-7,NA,NA,TGTGCCAGCAGTGACAGGTCGTCGGGGTACGAGCAGTACTTC,CASSDRSSGYEQYF
TRBV7-9,TRBJ2-5,NA,NA,TGTGCCAGCAGCTCCAACCCCGAGGTAGAGACCCAGTACTTC,CASSSNPEVETQYF
TRBV28,TRBJ2-1,TRBD2,NA,TGTGCCAGCAGTTTCTTCGGGACTAGCGGGAGAGGAACCTACAATGAGCAGTTCTTC,CASSFFGTSGRGTYNEQFF
TRBV7-9,TRBJ2-7,NA,NA,TGTGCCAGCAGCTTAGCTGGCGAAGAGCAGTACTTC,CASSLAGEEQYF
TRBV7-3,TRBJ2-2,NA,NA,TGTGCCAGCAGCTCTACAGGGCCCGGGGAGCTGTTTTTT,CASSSTGPGELFF
TRBV27,TRBJ2-3,TRBD1,NA,TGTGCCAGCAGCTCGACAGGGGGCGTTGCAGATACGCAGTATTTT,CASSSTGGVADTQYF
TRBV7-6,TRBJ2-1,TRBD2,NA,TGTGCCAGCAGCTTGGGACTAGCGGGATATGCCTACAATGAGCAGTTCTTC,CASSLGLAGYAYNEQFF
TRBV6-1,TRBJ2-7,NA,NA,TGTGCCAGCAGTCCCGCTTACGAGCAGTACTTC,CASSPAYEQYF
TRBV7-8,TRBJ2-1,NA,NA,TGTGCCAGCAGCTCACCGTCCACCTACAATGAGCAGTTCTTC,CASSSPSTYNEQFF
TRBV7-2,TRBJ2-4,NA,NA,TGTGCCAGCAGCTTAGAGGGAGGACTAGCCAAAAACATTCAGTACTTC,CASSLEGGLAKNIQYF
TRBV7-2,TRBJ1-5,NA,few,TGTGCCAGTAGTCCCGGGACGGGACAGCCCCAGCATTTT,CASSPGTGQPQHF
TRBV27,TRBJ2-1,NA,NA,TGTGCCAGCAGTTTGTTGGGTTTGGGGTGGGATGAGCAGTTCTTC,CASSLLGLGWDEQFF
TRBV4-3,TRBJ2-2,NA,NA,TGCGCCAGCAGCCTTGCCGGGCTTATGAACACCGGGGAGCTGTTTTTT,CASSLAGLMNTGELFF
TRBV27,TRBJ2-7,NA,NA,TGTGCCAGCAGTTTTTGGGGACGCGAGCAGTACTTC,CASSFWGREQYF
TRBV27,TRBJ2-6,NA,NA,TGTGCCAGCAGTCCTGGGTTTGGGGCCAACGTCCTGACTTTC,CASSPGFGANVLTF
TRBV4-3,TRBJ2-1,TRBD2,NA,TGCGCCAGCAGCCAAGTCGGCCAACTAGCGAACCTCTACAATGAGCAGTTCTTC,CASSQVGQLANLYNEQFF
TRBV7-8,TRBJ1-5,TRBD1,NA,TGTGCCAGCAGCCAATGGGGACAGGGGGCATCCCAGCCCCAGCATTTT,CASSQWGQGASQPQHF
TRBV10-2,TRBJ2-3,NA,NA,TGCGCCAGCAACCCAGACTGGGAATCTAGCACAGATACGCAGTATTTT,CASNPDWESSTDTQYF
TRBV7-9,TRBJ2-7,TRBD2,NA,TGTGCCAGCAGCCCGGGGGACTATGTGCACGAGCAGTACTTC,CASSPGDYVHEQYF
TRBV5-6,TRBJ2-4,NA,NA,TGTGCCAGCAGCGGACCAGGGGTTGCCAAAAACATTCAGTACTTC,CASSGPGVAKNIQYF
TRBV10-3,TRBJ1-5,TRBD1,NA,TGTGCCATCAGTGAGTCGGGACAGGGAAATCAGCCCCAGCATTTT,CAISESGQGNQPQHF
TRBV7-9,TRBJ2-2,TRBD2,NA,TGTGCCAGCAGCTTAGTCGGGGGGGAAGTCGGTTACACCGGGGAGCTGTTTTTT,CASSLVGGEVGYTGELFF
TRBV28,TRBJ1-5,TRBD1,NA,TGTGCCAGCATCAGGGGGGCCGATAGCAATCAGCCCCAGCATTTT,CASIRGADSNQPQHF
TRBV9,TRBJ2-2,NA,NA,TGTGCCAGCAGCCTTGGAGCCGGGGAGCTGTTTTTT,CASSLGAGELFF
TRBV11-3,TRBJ1-1,NA,NA,TGTGCCAGCAGCTCCCAGTTCGGGGACGGGGGCACTGAAGCTTTCTTT,CASSSQFGDGGTEAFF
TRBV28,TRBJ1-5,NA,NA,TGTGCCAGCATTAATAGGGGAAGCAATCAGCCCCAGCATTTT,CASINRGSNQPQHF
TRBV5-1,TRBJ1-1,NA,NA,TGCGCCAGCAGCTTGGGCCAGGGGATGAACACTGAAGCTTTCTTT,CASSLGQGMNTEAFF
TRBV11-2,TRBJ2-1,NA,NA,TGTGCCAGCAGCTTAGGTCACAATGAGCAGTTCTTC,CASSLGHNEQFF
TRBV4-1,TRBJ1-5,NA,few,TGCGCCAGCAGCCAAGATCGTCCAGGGCCCCAGCATTTT,CASSQDRPGPQHF
TRBV10-3,TRBJ1-1,NA,NA,TGTGCCATCATGGTGGGCACTGAAGCTTTCTTT,CAIMVGTEAFF
TRBV5-1,TRBJ2-6,NA,once,TGCGCCAGCAGCTTGGGGGTCGAACGCAGGGACTCTGGGGCCAACGTCCTGACTTTC,CASSLGVERRDSGANVLTF
TRBV19,TRBJ2-1,TRBD2,NA,TGTGCCAGTAGCACGACTAGCGGGATATACAATGAGCAGTTCTTC,CASSTTSGIYNEQFF
TRBV2,TRBJ2-2,NA,NA,TGTGCCAGCAGTGAAATCGGAGCCGAAGCGAACACCGGGGAGCTGTTTTTT,CASSEIGAEANTGELFF
TRBV27,TRBJ1-5,TRBD1,once,TGTGCCAGCAGTTCTATACAGGGGAGCAATCAGCCCCAGCATTTT,CASSSIQGSNQPQHF
TRBV28,TRBJ2-5,NA,NA,TGTGCCAGCAGGGGGATAAATGAGACCCAGTACTTC,CASRGINETQYF
TRBV7-2,TRBJ1-5,NA,once,TGTGCCAGCAGCCGTGTTAGCAATCAGCCCCAGCATTTT,CASSRVSNQPQHF
TRBV4-3,TRBJ2-1,TRBD2,NA,TGCGCCAGCAGCCAAGGCGAGAGCGGGAGTAGGAATGAGCAGTTCTTC,CASSQGESGSRNEQFF
TRBV19,TRBJ2-1,TRBD2,NA,TGTGCCAGTAAAGTAGCGGGAGGCTCCTACAATGAGCAGTTCTTC,CASKVAGGSYNEQFF
TRBV9,TRBJ2-7,TRBD1,NA,TGTGCCAGCAGCGGCCGGGACAGTACCTACGAGCAGTACTTC,CASSGRDSTYEQYF
TRBV25-1,TRBJ1-2,NA,NA,TGTGCCAGCAGTGTTGGACGTGGCTACACCTTC,CASSVGRGYTF
TRBV11-2,TRBJ2-7,NA,NA,TGTGCCAGCAGCCTGGGGGGCCTAGCGGACCGCTACGAGCAGTACTTC,CASSLGGLADRYEQYF
TRBV9,TRBJ2-7,NA,NA,TGTGCCAGCAGCCAAGGTGAACCCTACGAGCAGTACTTC,CASSQGEPYEQYF
TRBV9,TRBJ2-7,TRBD1,NA,TGTGCCAGCAGCGTAAGCCCGGGACAGGGGGACGAGCAGTACTTC,CASSVSPGQGDEQYF
TRBV15,TRBJ1-1,NA,NA,TGTGCCGCGGGGACGGGGATGAACACTGAAGCTTTCTTT,CAAGTGMNTEAFF
TRBV27,TRBJ2-5,NA,NA,TGTGCCAGCAGTGAGGGAGCGGTCCCCCAAGAGACCCAGTACTTC,CASSEGAVPQETQYF